This TCR beta chain was profiled in a study of blood T cell repertoires in COVID-19. The overall study: T cells, B-cell-depleted T cells, or PBMCs supplied cDNA or gDNA.

Trimming took off 0 bases at V and 7 bases at J, with 13 bases between the two ends. From germline, CDR1 is LGHNA and CDR2 YSLEER. The CDR3 has 16 amino acids. Libraries were prepared by immunoSEQ multiplex PCR; TCRdb keeps only in-frame clonotypes and omits some of them. The sample yields 120,000 to 150,000 clones, roughly four fifths seen once. This receptor was taken from a human donor in a cohort sampled during active COVID-19. The specimen was peripheral blood. The V and J genes are TRBV4-3 and TRBJ1-6; perhaps TRBD1 as D (6 bases). CDR3 sequence: CASSQDRGTPNSPLHF. CDR3 nucleotide sequence: TGCGCCAGCAGCCAAGATAGGGGGACACCGAATTCACCCCTCCACTTT.